Listed here are 19 T cell receptor beta chains from one sample, sequenced in a study of CD8+ T cells in alopecia areata. It was with CD4, CD8alpha, NKG2D, NKG2ACE and other markers that pooled cutaneous lymph node cells were sorted. Sequencing used cDNA as its template, made by extracting RNA and reverse transcribing it. Sequencing was performed with immunoSEQ multiplex PCR; in TCRdb, only in-frame clones are kept and a portion is missing. The sample shows 2,000 or so clones, no singletons; the ten largest hold 43%. The source material was CD8+ T cells sorted from a lymph node. The receptors here all came from a C3H/HeJ mouse with alopecia areata. The mice in this strain carry MHC haplotype H2-k.

Note on this clone: The listed genes are named as in mouse. The sequenced fragment ends 4 residues before the CDR3 boundary, so the rest is inferred from the germline J gene. The rearrangement uses TRBV12-2 and TRBJ2-4; D gene ambiguous. Per the germline V gene, CDR1 is SGHLS and CDR2 is HYDKME. This CDR3 is built from 10 residues. The CDR3 sequence: CAAGGNTLYF. The DNA read from the CDR3 is TGTGCCGCTGGCGGAAAC. Drawing the rest from reference TRBV12-2 and TRBJ2-4, the complete variable domain is NSGVVQSPRYIIKGKGERSILKCIPISGHLSVAWYQQTQGQELKFFIQHYDKMERDKGNLPSRFSVQQFDDYHSEMNMSALELEDSAVYFCAAGGNTLYFGAGTRLSVL.

In regard to this clone: All gene names here are mouse names. Read sequence stops 4 residues before the CDR3 end, and the germline J gene provides the missing end. J is TRBJ2-7 and V is TRBV19; possible D gene TRBD1, 5 bases. Germline CDR1 is FNHDT and CDR2 is SITEND (reference sequence). Trimming left V 4 bases short and J 0 bases short, with 8 bases between. The CDR3 runs 13 residues. CDR3: CASSPDSSYEQYF. The sequenced CDR3 bases are TGTGCCAGCAGTCCTGACAGCTCCTAT.

There are many counts of this clone. Here the gene names and germline are mouse. The CDR3 end lies 4 residues beyond the end of the read and is filled in from the germline J gene. V is TRBV14 and J is TRBJ2-2, with D possibly being TRBD1 (6 bases). Germline V lookup: CDR1 SGHDT, CDR2 FRDEAV. Deletions cut 8 bases from V and 2 bases from J, with 7 bases between. This CDR3 comprises 12 residues. The CDR3 sequence: CASTGNTGQLYF. CDR3 DNA, as far as it was read: TGTGCCAGTACAGGGAACACCGGG.

This clone showed up just a few times. Mouse gene names and germline throughout. The observed sequence ends 4 residues before the CDR3 terminus, with the missing tail filled in from the germline J gene. The rearrangement uses TRBV13-1 and TRBJ2-3, with D perhaps TRBD1 (6 bases). The germline V gene has CDR1 NSHNY and CDR2 SYGAGN. The ends were cut back, 0 bases at V and 0 bases at J, with 11 bases in the middle. This CDR3 has 16 residues. The DNA read from the CDR3 is TGTGCCAGCAGTGATGCAGGGACAACTAGTGCAGAA. Encoded protein: CASSDAGTTSAE. The entire CDR3 sequence reads CASSDAGTTSAETLYF.

Notes on this clone: All gene names here are mouse names. The read falls 4 residues short of the CDR3 end, and the missing part is taken from the germline J gene. Other DNA sequences in this sample translate to the same CDR3. The chain is built from TRBV13-1 and TRBJ2-2; 14 bases map to TRBD2. In germline, CDR1 is NSHNY, CDR2 SYGAGN. The CDR3 length is 17 residues. Trimming at V came to 2 bases and at J to 1 base, leaving 1 base not matched to a gene. The covered CDR3 bases are TGTGCCAGCAGTGAGGGACTGGGGGGGCGAAACACCGGG. It codes for CASSEGLGGRNTG. The full CDR3 reads CASSEGLGGRNTGQLYF.

This clone is medium-sized by share. Gene names are mouse gene names. Read coverage stops 4 residues before the CDR3 terminus; the germline J gene supplies the remainder. The chain joins TRBV17 to TRBJ1-2; D remains ambiguous. Per germline, CDR1 MNHDT and CDR2 YYDKIL. Trimming took 4 bases from V and 0 from J, leaving 12 bases between them. This CDR3 has 15 residues. CDR3 amino acids: CASSKRGYANSDYTF. Partial CDR3 DNA: TGTGCTAGCAGTAAGAGAGGGTATGCAAACTCC.

On this clone: The gene symbols are mouse symbols. The read finishes 4 residues shy of the CDR3 end, and the germline J gene is used to complete it. The chain recombines TRBV13-3 with TRBJ2-7, with 12 bases identical to TRBD2. CDR1 and CDR2 (germline): NNHDY, SYVADS. This CDR3 is built from 14 residues. The CDR3 loop is CASSERDWGDEQYF. The CDR3 DNA, read in part, is TGTGCCAGCAGTGAGAGGGACTGGGGGGAT.

Comment on this clone: Genes and germline are mouse. The DNA ends 4 residues before the CDR3 does, and the rest of the CDR3 is filled in from the germline J gene. Different DNA sequences within this sample yield the same CDR3. V usage is TRBV13-2 and J usage is TRBJ2-3, with a tentative D call TRBD2 (5 bases). CDR3 size: 15 residues. Trimming took off 0 bases at V and 0 bases at J, with 8 bases between the two ends. In germline, CDR1 is NNHNN, CDR2 SYGAGS (reference sequence). The sequenced CDR3 bases are TGTGCCAGCGGTGATGTTTGGGGTAGTGCAGAA. Protein sequence: CASGDVWGSAE. The entire CDR3 protein is CASGDVWGSAETLYF.

For this clone: Gene names and germline match the mouse. The read terminates 4 residues ahead of where the CDR3 ends, so the germline J gene completes it. The chain has TRBV5 and TRBJ1-2; 7 bases agree with TRBD1. This CDR3 is 15 amino acids long. J gave up 0 bases and V 0 bases, and 1 base lay outside the gene matches. The germline CDR1 and CDR2 sequences are LGHNA and YNLKQL (reference sequence). CDR3 bases read: TGTGCCAGCAGCCAAGAGGGACAGACAAACTCC. Its protein is CASSQEGQTNS. The whole CDR3 protein is CASSQEGQTNSDYTF.

In this sample, this clone turned up a few times. Gene names and germline match the mouse. The sequenced fragment ends 4 residues before the CDR3 boundary, so the rest is inferred from the germline J gene. The chain is built from TRBV31 and TRBJ2-1, with 11 bases lining up with TRBD2. The V and J ends lost 3 bases and 5 bases, in that order; junction bases with no gene match: 3. Germline V gene data show CDR1 as GKSSPN and CDR2 as SITVG. The CDR3 loop spans 14 amino acids. CDR3 region: CAWSGDWGNAEQFF. The sequenced CDR3 bases are TGTGCCTGGAGCGGGGACTGGGGGAATGCT.

This clone was recorded many times. Gene names are mouse gene names. The read gets to within 4 residues of the CDR3 end, and the germline J gene fills in the rest. This sequence joins TRBV1 and TRBJ2-1; a weak D match, TRBD2 (7 bases). Germline CDR1 NSQYPW, CDR2 LRSPGD (reference sequence). CDR3 size: 16 residues. The DNA read from the CDR3 is TGCACCTGCAGTGCAGATGACCGGGGGGCGGGGGCT. Its protein product is CTCSADDRGAGA. The entire CDR3 is CTCSADDRGAGAEQFF.

This clone has ten or more counts. Genes here carry mouse names. The read falls 4 residues short of the CDR3 end, and the missing part is taken from the germline J gene. V and J are TRBV5 and TRBJ2-1; a possible D gene is TRBD2 (5 bases). The germline V gene encodes CDR1 LGHNA and CDR2 YNLKQL (reference sequence). This CDR3 has 14 residues. Trimming took off 3 bases at V and 5 bases at J, with 11 bases between the two ends. The CDR3 sequence: CASSQWGGDAEQFF. The CDR3 bases that were read are TGTGCCAGCAGCCAGTGGGGAGGCGATGCT.

The table lists this clone with many counts. The gene names given are mouse names. The read halts 4 residues ahead of the CDR3 end, with the missing end drawn from the germline J gene. The V and J genes are TRBV13-1 and TRBJ2-1; TRBD2 matches 11 bases. Trimming took 5 bases from V and 0 from J; bases not matched to a gene: 1. Germline V lookup: CDR1 NSHNY, CDR2 SYGAGN. CDR3 length: 15 residues. The covered CDR3 bases are TGTGCCAGCAGGGGGACTGGGGGTAACTATGCT. Residues: CASRGTGGNYA. The CDR3, in full, reads CASRGTGGNYAEQFF.

Comment on this clone: Genes here carry mouse names. The read halts 4 residues ahead of the CDR3 end, with the missing end drawn from the germline J gene. The J gene is TRBJ1-1, the V gene TRBV5; a weak D match, TRBD1 (5 bases). The CDR3 is made up of 13 amino acids. V was pared by 0 bases and J by 3 bases, with 5 bases between. The germline CDR1 and CDR2 sequences are LGHNA and YNLKQL (reference sequence). CDR3 DNA (partial): TGTGCCAGCAGCCAAGAGGGGGACACA. This codes for CASSQEGDT. The full-length CDR3 reads as CASSQEGDTEVFF.

This clone showed up just a few times. Gene names are the mouse ones. The read stops 4 residues short of the end of the CDR3; the missing end is completed from the germline J gene. The chain joins TRBV17 to TRBJ2-3, with 13 bases that match TRBD2. CDR3 length: 16 amino acids. Per germline, CDR1 MNHDT and CDR2 YYDKIL. Trimming took 2 bases from V and 3 from J; bases not matched to a gene: 2. CDR3 loop: CASSRPGLGGAETLYF. The CDR3 DNA, read in part, is TGTGCTAGCAGTAGACCGGGACTGGGGGGGGCAGAA.

This clone occurred a few times. Gene names are mouse gene names. Read coverage stops 4 residues before the CDR3 terminus; the germline J gene supplies the remainder. The chain joins TRBV5 to TRBJ2-5, with TRBD2 as a possible D gene (6 bases). CDR1 and CDR2 (germline): LGHNA, YNLKQL (reference sequence). This CDR3 is 15 amino acids long. Trimming took off 0 bases at V and 3 bases at J, with 10 bases between the two ends. The sequenced CDR3 bases are TGTGCCAGCAGCCAAGACTGGGGAACGCAAGAC. Translation: CASSQDWGTQD. The full CDR3 sequence reads CASSQDWGTQDTQYF.

This clone showed up just a few times. The germline and genes are mouse ones. The read ends 4 residues shy of where the CDR3 ends; the end is completed using the germline J gene. The chain links TRBV13-1 to TRBJ1-1; tentatively, D is TRBD1 (6 bases). Germline CDR1 reads NSHNY; CDR2 reads SYGAGN. V lost 0 bases and J 0 bases, leaving 9 bases between the germline ends. The length of the CDR3 is 15 residues. The CDR3 sequence is CASSDEGGANTEVFF. Partial CDR3 DNA: TGTGCCAGCAGTGATGAAGGGGGGGCAAACACA.

This clone occurred many times. Gene names and germline match the mouse. Read data end 4 residues before the CDR3 end; the end is taken from the germline J gene. V usage is TRBV19 and J usage is TRBJ1-1, with TRBD1 matching 9 bases. CDR1 is FNHDT, CDR2 SITEND, per germline (reference sequence). The CDR3 length is 13 residues. CDR3 bases read: TGTGCCAGCAGTACAACAGGGGGCTCA. This gives the protein CASSTTGGS. The whole CDR3 sequence reads CASSTTGGSEVFF. The full variable domain, its missing parts supplied by reference TRBV19 and TRBJ1-1, is GGIITQTPKFLIGQEGQKLTLKCQQNFNHDTMYWYRQDSGKGLRLIYYSITENDLQKGDLSEGYDASREKKSSFSLTVTSAQKNEMAVFLCASSTTGGSEVFFGKGTRLTVV.

Ten or more counts support this clone. Gene labels here are mouse ones. The read finishes 4 residues shy of the CDR3 end, and the germline J gene is used to complete it. This chain uses TRBV5 with TRBJ2-1, with 10 bases matching TRBD1. J lost 5 bases, V lost 3 bases, and 10 bases had no gene match. The CDR3 consists of 17 residues. CDR1 is LGHNA and CDR2 is YNLKQL in the germline V gene (reference sequence). CDR3 bases read: TGTGCCAGCAGCCACGTCCCGGGACAGGGGCTGGATGCT. Residues: CASSHVPGQGLDA. The complete CDR3 sequence is CASSHVPGQGLDAEQFF.